Presented here are 12 T cell receptor beta chains from one specimen sequenced in a study of tumor-infiltrating lymphocytes in primary liver carcinoma. Production of TCR beta cDNA used around 500 ng total RNA together with a constant-region primer. Three nested multiplex PCR rounds of slightly modified ARM-PCR generated TCR beta libraries. Running 10 cycles apiece, the first two PCR rounds relied on TRBV1-TRBV30 forward primers together with a C-beta reverse primer. TCRdb re-called the multiplex PCR reads with MiXCR, one entry per CDR3 protein. The sample yields 90,000 to 140,000 distinct CDR3 sequences, approximately 82% seen once. Extraction of RNA together with DNA used about 17-31 mg of unsorted bulk tissue. The sequencing sample was made of liver tumor tissue from sampling region 3. Described subset: tumor region T3, left-lateral pole. The receptors stem from a man in his forties or fifties with primary liver carcinoma and hepatitis B virus infection.

With respect to this clonotype: One base away lies a much larger clone, so this may be a sequencing read error. CDR3 DNA: TGCAGTCCATGGGGGGCAGCAGAGACCCAGTACTTC. Encoded protein: CSPWGAAETQYF. J is TRBJ2-5 and V is TRBV20-1; D could derive from TRBD1 or TRBD2 (6 bases each). This CDR3 has 12 residues. V was trimmed by 8 bases and J by 4 bases, leaving 14 bases between them. The germline gives CDR1 DFQATT, CDR2 SNEGSKA (reference sequence).

This chain links TRBV29-1 with TRBJ2-5; D may be TRBD2 (6 bases). From germline, CDR1 is SQVTM and CDR2 ANQGSEA. The length of the CDR3 is 14 residues. In nucleotides, the CDR3 is TGCGGCATTGCGACTAGGGGTGACCAAGAGACCCAGTACTTC. Translated, it gives CGIATRGDQETQYF.

A note on this clonotype: Its ends do not fully match the called genes, so a read error is possible. The chain links TRBV11-2 to TRBJ1-5, with D maybe TRBD1 (5 bases). CDR1 and CDR2 (germline): SGHAT, FQNNGV. The CDR3 loop spans 15 amino acids. The CDR3 protein is CASNLAGRGNQPQHF. In DNA, the CDR3 is TGTGCCAGCAACTTAGCAGGGCGCGGCAATCAGCCCCAGCATTTT.

As regards this clonotype: This is likely a read error, given that the CDR3 carries no conserved phenylalanine or tryptophan at its end. The chain is built from TRBV12-3 or TRBV12-4 and TRBJ1-4; TRBD1 matches 7 bases. The CDR3 loop spans 14 amino acids. The CDR3 nucleotides are TGTGCAAGTAGTCCTACAGGGGAAGTGGAAAAACTGTTTTTA. Translated: CASSPTGEVEKLFL.

A word on this clonotype: The missing conserved phenylalanine or tryptophan at the end of this CDR3 makes a read error likely. The rearrangement links TRBV12-3 or TRBV12-4 to TRBJ2-3; perhaps TRBD2 as D (6 bases). This CDR3 is 15 amino acids long. Trimming shortened V by 1 base and J by 10 bases, and 18 bases separated the two germline ends. CDR3 bases: TGTGCCAGCAGTTTAGACTCCGGCAGCGGGCGCGCGCAGTATATC. Protein: CASSLDSGSGRAQYI.

A note on this clonotype: An end of the junction does not agree with germline; a read error may underlie this. The genes are TRBV7-3 and TRBJ2-2; 8 nucleotides align to TRBD2. The CDR3 has 16 amino acids. The germline V gene has CDR1 SGHTA and CDR2 FQGTGA. The DNA of the CDR3 is TGTGCCGGCAGCTTAAACTCGGGGGGGATGGCCGGGGAGCTGTTTTTT. Its protein product is CAGSLNSGGMAGELFF.

This clonotype was counted a few times. The junction differs from germline at one of its ends, possibly a read error. The gene calls are TRBV2 and TRBJ2-7; D might be TRBD1 (6 bases). Germline CDR1 is SNHLY and CDR2 is FYNNEI. The CDR3 consists of 12 residues. This chain's CDR3 is CAGSFRGHEQYF. The CDR3 nucleotides read TGTGCCGGCAGTTTCAGGGGTCACGAGCAGTACTTC.

Comment on this clonotype: Given the absence of the conserved phenylalanine or tryptophan at the CDR3 end, a read error is likely. The chain employs TRBV4-1 and TRBJ2-7, with D possibly being TRBD1 (5 bases). Germline V gene data show CDR1 as MGHRA and CDR2 as YSYEKL. The CDR3 covers 13 residues. This CDR3 reads CARSRPLGDEQYL. CDR3 sequence (DNA): TGCGCCAGGAGCCGTCCTTTAGGGGACGAGCAGTACCTC.

Written as DNA, the CDR3 is TGTGCCAGCAGTTACGGAGGCGGGGGACGTACCTACGAGCAGTACTTC. This codes for CASSYGGGGRTYEQYF. The rearrangement uses TRBV6-5 and TRBJ2-7; 7 bases agree with TRBD2. The CDR3 totals 16 residues. Trimming took 2 bases from V and 2 from J; bases not matched to a gene: 9. Germline CDR1 is MNHEY and CDR2 is SVGAGI.

This clonotype was seen only once. A read error may produce the germline difference seen at one junction end. Here the CDR3 DNA reads TGTGCCAGCAGCTTGGTGAGGGGGCGAATAAAGATTCACTACTTC. The encoded protein is CASSLVRGRIKIHYF. This chain connects TRBV5-4 to TRBJ2-4, with 7 bases that match TRBD1. This CDR3 region has 15 residues. CDR1 and CDR2 from the germline V gene are SGHNT and YYREEE (reference sequence).

This chain joins TRBV29-1 and TRBJ2-5; 11 positions agree with TRBD1. This CDR3 is built from 15 residues. Per the germline V gene, CDR1 is SQVTM and CDR2 is ANQGSEA. The CDR3 DNA reads TGCAATGTTGAAGCGGACAGGGGGCGAGCAGAAACCCAGTACTTC. Translating it yields CNVEADRGRAETQYF.

Of note for this clonotype: An end of the junction does not agree with germline; a read error may underlie this. CDR3 nucleotide sequence: TGTGCCAGCAGCTTCCAGGGGGGCTCATACAATGAGCACTTCTTC. It translates to CASSFQGGSYNEHFF. This chain joins TRBV6-6 and TRBJ2-1, with D tentatively TRBD1 (7 bases). This CDR3 contains 15 residues. Germline CDR1 is MNHNY and CDR2 is SVGAGI (reference sequence).